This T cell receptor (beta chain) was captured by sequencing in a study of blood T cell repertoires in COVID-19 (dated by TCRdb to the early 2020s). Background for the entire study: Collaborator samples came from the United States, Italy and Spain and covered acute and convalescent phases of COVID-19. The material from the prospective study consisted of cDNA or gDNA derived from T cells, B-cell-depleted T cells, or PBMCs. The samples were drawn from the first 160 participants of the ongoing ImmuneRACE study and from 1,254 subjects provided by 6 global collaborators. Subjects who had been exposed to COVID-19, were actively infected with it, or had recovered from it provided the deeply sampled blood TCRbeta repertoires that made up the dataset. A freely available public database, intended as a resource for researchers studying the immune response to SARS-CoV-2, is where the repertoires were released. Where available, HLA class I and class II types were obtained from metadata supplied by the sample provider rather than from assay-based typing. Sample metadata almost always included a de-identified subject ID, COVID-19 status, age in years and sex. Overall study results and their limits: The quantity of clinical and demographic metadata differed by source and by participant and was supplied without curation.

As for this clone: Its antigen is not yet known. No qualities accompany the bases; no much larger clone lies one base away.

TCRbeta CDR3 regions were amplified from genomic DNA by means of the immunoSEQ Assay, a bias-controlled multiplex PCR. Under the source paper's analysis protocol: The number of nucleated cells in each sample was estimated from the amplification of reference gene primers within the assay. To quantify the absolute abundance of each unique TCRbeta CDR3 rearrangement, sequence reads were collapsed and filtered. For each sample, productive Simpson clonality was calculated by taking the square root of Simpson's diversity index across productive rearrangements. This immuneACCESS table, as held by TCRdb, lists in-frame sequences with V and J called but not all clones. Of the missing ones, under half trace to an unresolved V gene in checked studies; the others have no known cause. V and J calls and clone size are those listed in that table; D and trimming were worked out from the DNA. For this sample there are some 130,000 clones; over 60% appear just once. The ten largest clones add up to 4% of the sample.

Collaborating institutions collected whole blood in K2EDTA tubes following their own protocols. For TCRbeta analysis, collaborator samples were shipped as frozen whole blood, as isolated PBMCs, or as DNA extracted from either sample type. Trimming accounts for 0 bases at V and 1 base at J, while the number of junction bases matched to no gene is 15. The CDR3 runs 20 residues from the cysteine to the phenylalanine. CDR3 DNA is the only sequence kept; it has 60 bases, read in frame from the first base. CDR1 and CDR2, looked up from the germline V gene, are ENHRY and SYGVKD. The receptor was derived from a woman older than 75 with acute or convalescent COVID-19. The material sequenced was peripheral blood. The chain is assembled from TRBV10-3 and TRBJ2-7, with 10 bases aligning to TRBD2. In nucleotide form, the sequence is TGTGCCATCAGTGAGTCGGACGGCGGTAGCGGGGGGCATACATCCTACGAGCAGTACTTC. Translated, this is CAISESDGGSGGHTSYEQYF.